This paragraph reports one TCR beta chain. Its antigen remains unknown. One end of the junction is discordant with germline, which a read error may explain. The sample is drawn from a study of T cell responses to AZD1222 COVID-19 vaccine. Overall study findings and caveats: Donors were largely white British and mainly female; clonal diversity was possibly underestimated. Among vaccine-associated CD4 TCRs, coverage spanned spike, with dominance at 160-218 and 743-854. Close to half of spike-specific TCRs reportedly recognize unmutated variant regions. Repertoires were collected only later (after the peak T cell response had occurred).

Method: immunoSEQ multiplex PCR; TCRdb's copy keeps in-frame clones and lacks some. Of some 170,000 clones in the sample, roughly nine tenths were seen once. The CDR3 totals 15 residues. Germline V gene lookup returns CDR1 SSHAT and CDR2 FNYEAQ (reference sequence). This clonotype was sampled from an adult in good health. Here the sequenced sample was peripheral blood, taken on day 0 of AZD1222 vaccination. V usage is TRBV7-7 and J usage is TRBJ2-3; TRBD1 aligns across 8 bases. CDR3 bases: TGTGCTAGCAGCTTGACAGGGGCCAGCACAGATACGCAGTATTTT. Its translation is CASSLTGASTDTQYF.